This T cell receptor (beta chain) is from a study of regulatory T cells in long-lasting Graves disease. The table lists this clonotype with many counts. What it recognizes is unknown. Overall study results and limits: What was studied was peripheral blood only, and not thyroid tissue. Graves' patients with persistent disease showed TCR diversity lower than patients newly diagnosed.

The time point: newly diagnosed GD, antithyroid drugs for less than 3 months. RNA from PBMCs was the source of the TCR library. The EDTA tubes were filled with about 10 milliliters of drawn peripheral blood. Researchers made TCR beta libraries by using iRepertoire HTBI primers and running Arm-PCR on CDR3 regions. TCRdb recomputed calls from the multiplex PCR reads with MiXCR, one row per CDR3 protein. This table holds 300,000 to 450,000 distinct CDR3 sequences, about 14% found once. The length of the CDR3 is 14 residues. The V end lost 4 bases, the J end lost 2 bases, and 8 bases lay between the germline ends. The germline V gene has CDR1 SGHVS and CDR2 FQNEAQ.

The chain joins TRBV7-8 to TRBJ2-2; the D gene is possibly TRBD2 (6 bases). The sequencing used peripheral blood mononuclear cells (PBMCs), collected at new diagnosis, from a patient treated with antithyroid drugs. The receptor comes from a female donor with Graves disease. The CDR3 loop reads CASSSGTNTGELFF. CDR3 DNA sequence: TGTGCCAGCAGCTCCGGGACTAACACCGGGGAGCTGTTTTTT.